The present entry profiles one T cell receptor (beta chain) with its context. These data come from a study of cytomegalovirus exposure and HLA in healthy donors. CDR3 length: 18 amino acids. With 1 base clipped from V and 2 bases from J, the junction kept 4 bases outside the gene matches. Germline assignment: CDR1 SGHTA and CDR2 FQGTGA. The PCR made use of 60 Vbeta and 13 Jbeta primers. Measured with immunoSEQ multiplex PCR; TCRdb has only the in-frame clones, and not every one. Of about 130,000 clones listed, 70% to 85% are singletons. Sequencing was performed on PBMCs. The rearrangement links TRBV7-3 to TRBJ2-3, with TRBD2 matching over 15 bases. This TCR came from a boy aged 5-17 years in good health and CMV-seronegative. The CDR3 is CASSLRTSGREDTDTQYF. CDR3 bases: TGTGCCAGCAGCTTAAGGACTAGCGGGAGGGAAGACACAGATACGCAGTATTTT.